The 31 T cell receptor beta chains below were found in one sample sequenced in a study of blood T cells in healthy people across ages. Primed by a sample-barcoded 5' primer and a J-beta primer mix, a second PCR proceeded for about 6 to 11 cycles. One entry per CDR3 protein results from TCRdb running MiXCR on the 5' RACE reads. The sample carries over 1,500,000 distinct CDR3 sequences, around half recorded once. The sample consisted of blood. These receptors were obtained from a woman in her forties in good health.

In regard to this clonotype: One junction end does not reproduce the germline sequence, and a read error may be involved. The chain couples TRBV5-1 to TRBJ2-1; 8 bases are a match to TRBD2. The CDR3 consists of 15 residues. Germline CDR1 reads SGHRS; CDR2 reads YFSETQ. CDR3 protein: CASSPGGASYNGQFF. As DNA, the CDR3 is TGCGCCAGCAGCCCCGGGGGGGCCTCCTACAATGGGCAGTTCTTC.

This rearrangement joins TRBV20-1 to TRBJ1-2, with D tentatively TRBD1 (6 bases). V gave up 1 base and J gave up 4 bases, with 10 bases separating them. CDR1 is DFQATT and CDR2 is SNEGSKA in the germline V gene (reference sequence). The CDR3 contains 13 residues. The chain's CDR3 is CSARGQVLYGYTF. DNA for the CDR3: TGCAGTGCTAGAGGACAGGTTCTCTATGGCTACACCTTC.

J is TRBJ2-1 and V is TRBV6-5; 10 bases are shared with TRBD1. This CDR3 contains 15 residues. V lost 6 bases, J lost 3 bases, and 5 bases stayed unmatched. Germline V gene data show CDR1 as MNHEY and CDR2 as SVGAGI. This CDR3 reads CASSTDRGFYNEQFF. The CDR3 bases are TGTGCCAGCAGCACGGACAGGGGGTTCTACAATGAGCAGTTCTTC.

In its sample, this clonotype was seen once. V is TRBV5-1 and J is TRBJ2-1; the match to TRBD2 covers 8 bases. V was pared by 1 base and J by 8 bases, with 5 bases of the junction left unmatched. Germline lookup yields CDR1 SGHRS and CDR2 YFSETQ. There are 14 residues in the CDR3. Here the CDR3 DNA reads TGCGCCAGCAGCTTGAGTAGCGGGGCCCATGAGCAGTTCTTC. Its protein is CASSLSSGAHEQFF.

The gene calls are TRBV11-2 and TRBJ2-3, with TRBD1 identical over 7 bases. Germline V gene lookup returns CDR1 SGHAT and CDR2 FQNNGV. V trimming: 5 bases; J trimming: 6 bases; junction bases outside the gene matches: 14. The CDR3 has 16 residues. CDR3 in DNA: TGTGCCAGCAGCCCCTCTCCGACAGGGACCCCGGATACGCAGTATTTT. This encodes CASSPSPTGTPDTQYF. The whole variable domain, filled in from reference TRBV11-2 and TRBJ2-3, reads EAGVAQSPRYKIIEKRQSVAFWCNPISGHATLYWYQQILGQGPKLLIQFQNNGVVDDSQLPKDRFSAERLKGVDSTLKIQPAKLEDSAVYLCASSPSPTGTPDTQYFGPGTRLTVL.

The chain couples TRBV29-1 to TRBJ2-4, with 9 bases aligning to TRBD1. The DNA end favors TRBJ2-7, so the J call may be wrong. This CDR3 is built from 13 residues. Germline V gene lookup returns CDR1 SQVTM and CDR2 ANQGSEA. The CDR3 DNA reads TGCAGCGTGAGGACAGGGGCGACCTACGAGCAGTACTTC. Amino acid sequence: CSVRTGATYEQYF.

As for this clonotype: The junction does not match germline at one end; this may be a read error. The rearrangement joins TRBV14 to TRBJ2-7; 10 positions agree with TRBD2. Germline CDR1 is SGHDN and CDR2 is FVKESK. The CDR3 contains 15 residues. The CDR3 protein is CACSLTSGATYEQYF. CDR3 nucleotides: TGTGCCTGCAGCCTCACTAGCGGGGCCACCTACGAGCAGTACTTC.

The chain employs TRBV15 and TRBJ1-2, with 12 bases matching TRBD1. The CDR3 contains 20 residues. Germline-derived CDR1 and CDR2 are LNHNV and YYDKDF (reference sequence). V trimming: 0 bases; J trimming: 5 bases; junction bases outside the gene matches: 16. The CDR3 loop is CATSREFGAGTGGSWYGYTF. CDR3 coding DNA: TGTGCCACCAGCAGAGAGTTTGGAGCCGGGACAGGGGGCAGCTGGTATGGCTACACCTTC.

CDR3 in amino acids: CASSHLTGGLYEQYF. In DNA, the CDR3 is TGCGCCAGCAGCCACCTGACAGGGGGTCTTTACGAGCAGTACTTC. The chain recombines TRBV4-3 with TRBJ2-7, with 9 positions matching TRBD1. The CDR3 has 15 amino acids. Per the germline V gene, CDR1 is LGHNA and CDR2 is YSLEER. With V trimmed by 3 bases and J by 4 bases, 7 bases remained unmatched.

The chain combines TRBV3-1 with TRBJ2-4, with D perhaps given as TRBD1 or TRBD2 (6 bases each). TRBJ2-5 explains the end of the DNA better; the J call may be wrong. The CDR3 has 14 amino acids. Germline assignment: CDR1 LGHDT and CDR2 YNNKEL (reference sequence). The CDR3, as DNA: TGTGCCAGCAGTGGGGGGCAGGTTACGGAGACCCAGTACTTC. The encoded protein is CASSGGQVTETQYF.

This clonotype was counted only a few times. At one of its ends the junction is not consistent with the germline gene, which may arise from a read error. The V gene is TRBV11-2, the J gene TRBJ2-5, with 10 bases lining up with TRBD2. CDR1 is SGHAT and CDR2 is FQNNGV in the germline V gene. This CDR3 is built from 17 residues. Here the CDR3 reads CASSFPSSGGTREAQYF. The CDR3 coding sequence is TGTGCCAGCAGCTTTCCCTCTAGCGGGGGTACAAGAGAGGCCCAGTACTTC.

This chain links TRBV9 with TRBJ2-1; the D is unclear. Per germline, CDR1 SGDLS and CDR2 YYNGEE. The ends were cut back, 0 bases at V and 0 bases at J, with 10 bases in the middle. The CDR3 contains 16 residues. The CDR3 sequence is CASSVEGSFSYNEQFF. The CDR3, as DNA: TGTGCCAGCAGCGTAGAGGGATCCTTCTCCTACAATGAGCAGTTCTTC. Full variable domain (outside the CDR3, taken from reference TRBV9 and TRBJ2-1): DSGVTQTPKHLITATGQRVTLRCSPRSGDLSVYWYQQSLDQGLQFLIQYYNGEERAKGNILERFSAQQFPDLHSELNLSSLELGDSALYFCASSVEGSFSYNEQFFGPGTRLTVL.

The table lists this clonotype with a few counts. V is TRBV27 and J is TRBJ2-3; 11 bases align to TRBD2. Germline CDR1 and CDR2: MNHEY and SMNVEV (reference sequence). After removal of 2 bases from V and 2 bases from J, the junction contained 6 bases not matched to a gene. CDR3 length equals 17 residues. CDR3 protein: CASSLVGLAEITDTQYF. CDR3 in DNA: TGTGCCAGCAGTTTAGTGGGACTAGCGGAAATCACAGATACGCAGTATTTT.

The chain is built from TRBV20-1 and TRBJ1-2; 9 nucleotides line up with TRBD1. CDR3 size: 16 residues. In germline, CDR1 is DFQATT, CDR2 SNEGSKA (reference sequence). Trimming took 0 bases from V and 8 from J; bases not matched to a gene: 13. Here the CDR3 DNA reads TGCAGTGCTAGAGATTTACTTGGGACAGGGCTCTCCGGCTACACCTTC. Its translation is CSARDLLGTGLSGYTF.

This clonotype was seen more than once but under ten times. The V gene is TRBV12-3 or TRBV12-4, the J gene TRBJ1-5; no firm D call. This CDR3 comprises 12 residues. Trimming took off 6 bases at V and 6 bases at J, with 9 bases between the two ends. The DNA of the CDR3 is TGTGCCAGCAGCCTGGACCGTCAGCCCCAGCATTTT. Encoded protein: CASSLDRQPQHF.

V usage is TRBV6-2 or TRBV6-3 and J usage is TRBJ2-4, with D unresolved. The J call may be wrong; the DNA end is better matched by TRBJ2-7. This CDR3 contains 15 residues. Germline CDR1 is MNHEY and CDR2 is SVGEGT. CDR3 nucleotides: TGTGCCAGCGGGCAAGACTCCCGTCCCCCCCACGAGCAGTACTTC. Encoded protein: CASGQDSRPPHEQYF.

This rearrangement joins TRBV15 to TRBJ1-6; D ambiguous. Germline V gene lookup returns CDR1 LNHNV and CDR2 YYDKDF (reference sequence). The CDR3 extends over 12 amino acids. The V gene lost 0 bases and the J gene lost 10 bases, with 4 bases spanning the gap. The CDR3 nucleotides are TGTGCCACCAGCAGAGATCAATCACCCCTCCACTTT. Translation gives CATSRDQSPLHF.

Details on this clonotype: At one end, the junction sequence differs from germline, possibly due to a read error. The chain couples TRBV7-2 to TRBJ1-2, with D perhaps TRBD1 (6 bases). This CDR3 has 14 amino acids. Germline CDR1 is SGHTA and CDR2 is FQGNSA. CDR3 DNA: TGTGCCAGCAGCTTAGGGGGGACACCCTATGGCTGCACCTTC. Its translation is CASSLGGTPYGCTF.

V is TRBV28 and J is TRBJ1-2; 7 positions agree with TRBD1. V shed 5 bases and J 0 bases; nucleotides not matched to a gene: 6. This CDR3 comprises 15 residues. Germline V gives CDR1 MDHEN, CDR2 SYDVKM. The DNA of the CDR3 is TGTGCCAGCAGTGCGGGACAGCAAGCTAACTATGGCTACACCTTC. Residues: CASSAGQQANYGYTF.

The chain combines TRBV20-1 with TRBJ2-1; 10 bases agree with TRBD2. The germline CDR1 and CDR2 sequences are DFQATT and SNEGSKA (reference sequence). The CDR3 is made up of 14 amino acids. Losses at the gene ends were 3 bases for V and 8 bases for J; bases not matched to a gene: 7. The CDR3: CSASSGGAFDEQFF. CDR3 DNA: TGCAGTGCTAGCAGCGGGGGGGCGTTCGATGAGCAGTTCTTC.

This clonotype turned up a few times. The CDR3 region has the DNA TGTGCCAGCAGCCAAGAGGCTCGGTACCAAGAGACCCAGTACTTC. Translating it yields CASSQEARYQETQYF. This chain connects TRBV3-1 to TRBJ2-5; D is unclear. The V gene's germline CDR1 is LGHDT and CDR2 YNNKEL (reference sequence). Trimming pared 0 bases from V and 0 bases from J, leaving 8 bases between. The CDR3 is made up of 15 amino acids.

This clonotype is a singleton in its sample. The chain carries TRBV4-3 and TRBJ1-1; D is ambiguous. The CDR3 totals 15 residues. The germline V gene has CDR1 LGHNA and CDR2 YSLEER. With 0 bases removed from V and 4 bases from J, the gap between germline ends came to 12 bases. The CDR3 DNA sequence: TGCGCCAGCAGCCAAGATCTGGCAGGAGGCACTGAAGCTTTCTTT. It translates to CASSQDLAGGTEAFF.

The chain links TRBV6-5 to TRBJ2-3; the match to TRBD2 covers 12 bases. CDR3 length equals 14 residues. From germline, CDR1 is MNHEY and CDR2 SVGAGI. Germline trimming cut 10 bases from V and 3 bases from J; bases unmatched to any gene: 5. The CDR3 reads CATQTSGGTDTQYF. The CDR3 region has the DNA TGTGCCACCCAGACTAGCGGGGGTACAGATACGCAGTATTTT.

There are a few counts of this clonotype. V usage is TRBV4-2 and J usage is TRBJ2-1, with D perhaps assigned TRBD1 or TRBD2 (6 bases each). Trimming stripped 0 bases from V and 12 bases from J, with 12 bases between. The CDR3 totals 13 residues. CDR1 and CDR2 (germline): LGHNA, YNFKEQ. The CDR3 reads CASSQDGGDGQFF. The CDR3 DNA follows: TGTGCCAGCAGCCAAGACGGGGGCGATGGGCAGTTCTTC.

This clonotype was seen a handful of times. The genes are TRBV18 and TRBJ2-7, with unresolved D. Germline CDR1 reads KGHSH; CDR2 reads LQKENI. The V and J ends lost 7 bases and 3 bases respectively, with 7 bases between them. This CDR3 has 11 residues. The CDR3: CASFSIYEQYF. The CDR3, as DNA: TGTGCCAGCTTTTCCATCTACGAGCAGTACTTC.

This clonotype was picked up a small number of times. The chain combines TRBV5-1 with TRBJ2-5, with 11 bases fitting TRBD2. The junction had 8 bases not matched to a gene; V was cut back by 0 bases and J by 4 bases. This CDR3 is built from 17 residues. Germline V gene sequence: CDR1 SGHRS, CDR2 YFSETQ. The CDR3 sequence is CASSLGYSGGAGETQYF. In DNA form, the CDR3 reads TGCGCCAGCAGCTTGGGTTATAGCGGGGGGGCCGGAGAGACCCAGTACTTC.

This clonotype showed up just a few times. V usage is TRBV7-8 and J usage is TRBJ2-5; a possible D gene is TRBD1 (5 bases). V was shortened by 5 bases and J by 4 bases, with 17 bases between the two germline ends. The CDR3 spans 15 residues. Per germline, CDR1 SGHVS and CDR2 FQNEAQ. The CDR3 loop is CASSQLAQGTETQYF. DNA of the CDR3: TGTGCCAGCAGCCAACTTGCGCAGGGAACAGAGACCCAGTACTTC.

V and J are TRBV11-1 and TRBJ2-5, with 12 bases aligning to TRBD1. The J call could be wrong; TRBJ2-1 is a better fit for the DNA end. Germline assignment: CDR1 SGHAT and CDR2 FQDESV (reference sequence). This CDR3 has 22 amino acids. The CDR3 region is CASSLGDRGHKSPGDFQETQFF. CDR3 coding DNA: TGTGCCAGCAGCTTAGGGGACAGGGGGCACAAATCACCGGGGGATTTCCAAGAGACCCAGTTCTTC.

The table lists this clonotype with a few counts. The chain employs TRBV5-1 and TRBJ1-2; weak D call: TRBD1 (5 bases). From germline, CDR1 is SGHRS and CDR2 YFSETQ. CDR3 length equals 15 residues. The germline V and J ends were trimmed by 4 bases and 1 base, with 14 bases remaining between them. The CDR3 here is CASSGGLRDNYGYTF. The CDR3 DNA reads TGCGCCAGCAGCGGGGGACTGCGAGATAACTATGGCTACACCTTC. Filled out from reference TRBV5-1 and TRBJ1-2, the complete variable domain reads KAGVTQTPRYLIKTRGQQVTLSCSPISGHRSVSWYQQTPGQGLQFLFEYFSETQRNKGNFPGRFSGRQFSNSRSEMNVSTLELGDSALYLCASSGGLRDNYGYTFGSGTRLTVV.

The chain couples TRBV20-1 to TRBJ1-2; 8 positions match TRBD1. The V gene's germline CDR1 is DFQATT and CDR2 SNEGSKA (reference sequence). Trimming at V came to 0 bases and at J to 7 bases, leaving 7 bases not matched to a gene. The CDR3 length is 14 residues. The CDR3: CSARDPRGRGGYTF. CDR3 coding DNA: TGCAGTGCTAGAGATCCCAGGGGGCGCGGTGGCTACACCTTC.

This chain links TRBV6-1 with TRBJ2-3; a weak D match, TRBD1 (6 bases). V was trimmed by 3 bases and J by 2 bases, leaving 12 bases between them. This CDR3 is built from 15 residues. Germline V gives CDR1 MNHNS, CDR2 SASEGT. CDR3 region: CASSERGIFTDTQYF. The CDR3 nucleotides are TGTGCCAGCAGTGAGAGGGGGATTTTCACAGATACGCAGTATTTT.